A selection of T cell receptor beta chains follows, all from one sample in a study of blood T cell repertoires in COVID-19. Libraries were prepared by immunoSEQ multiplex PCR; TCRdb keeps only in-frame clonotypes and omits some of them. The data show approximately 100,000 clones, approximately 82% seen once. Sequencing was done on a sample of peripheral blood. The receptor set was obtained from a man between 70 and 80 years old with acute or convalescent COVID-19. Both conserved end residues are part of each CDR3. Fields, in order: clone size, V gene, J gene, D gene, CDR3 protein, CDR3 DNA. The D gene is left open where the match is weak. Expanded clones are given a class, and other clones once, few, many or no size at all.

NA,TRBV6-5,TRBJ1-4,TRBD1,CASRRDRDGKLFF,TGTGCCAGCAGACGAGACAGGGATGGGAAACTGTTTTTT
hyperexpanded,TRBV4-2,TRBJ2-3,NA,CASSQAGGEPDTQYF,TGTGCCAGCAGCCAAGCCGGGGGAGAGCCAGATACGCAGTATTTT
NA,TRBV7-3,TRBJ2-2,TRBD1,CASSQPQGAGELFF,TGTGCCAGCAGCCAACCCCAGGGGGCCGGGGAGCTGTTTTTT
NA,TRBV9,TRBJ1-1,TRBD1,CASSASPGQSAEAFF,TGTGCCAGCAGCGCCTCCCCGGGACAGTCAGCTGAAGCTTTCTTT
NA,TRBV14,TRBJ1-5,TRBD1,CARWTGWLQPQHF,TGTGCCAGGTGGACAGGGTGGTTGCAGCCCCAGCATTTT
few,TRBV6-5,TRBJ1-2,NA,CASRPPGQRYGYTF,TGTGCCAGCAGACCCCCTGGACAGCGATATGGCTACACCTTC
NA,TRBV5-5,TRBJ1-2,NA,CASSLGTGVNYGYTF,TGTGCCAGCAGCCTGGGGACGGGAGTGAACTATGGCTACACCTTC
NA,TRBV7-3,TRBJ2-3,NA,CASSSRPRSTDTQYF,TGTGCCAGCAGCTCCCGTCCTCGGAGCACAGATACGCAGTATTTT
NA,TRBV6-5,TRBJ1-3,NA,CASSSGTPGNTIYF,TGTGCCAGCAGCTCCGGGACACCCGGAAACACCATATATTTT
NA,TRBV9,TRBJ2-3,TRBD2,CASSVDSAGGTDTQYF,TGTGCCAGCAGCGTAGACTCAGCGGGGGGCACAGATACGCAGTATTTT
NA,TRBV27,TRBJ2-3,TRBD1,CASTPRGQGTDTQYF,TGTGCCAGCACCCCACGGGGACAGGGCACAGATACGCAGTATTTT
NA,TRBV18,TRBJ1-5,TRBD1,CASSPAGTGNQPQHF,TGTGCCAGCTCACCAGCCGGGACAGGGAATCAGCCCCAGCATTTT
NA,TRBV11-3,TRBJ2-7,NA,CASSSGTTDEQYF,TGTGCCAGCAGCTCCGGGACAACTGATGAGCAGTACTTC
NA,TRBV5-5,TRBJ2-5,NA,CASSVVGLLVQETQYF,TGTGCCAGCAGCGTGGTCGGACTCCTAGTCCAAGAGACCCAGTACTTC
NA,TRBV9,TRBJ1-3,NA,CASSSGTRNTIYF,TGTGCCAGCAGCTCAGGGACTCGAAACACCATATATTTT